This is a list of T cell receptor beta chains from one sample in a study of blood T cell repertoires in COVID-19. Sequenced by immunoSEQ multiplex PCR; TCRdb stores in-frame clones only, minus some. Seen here are about 220,000 clones, roughly 84% observed once, and the top ten hold around 5.5%. What was sequenced was peripheral blood. These receptors were obtained from an older woman who had recovered from COVID-19. The CDR3 runs from the conserved cysteine through the conserved F or W. The D gene is left open where the match is weak. The listing skips clone size in some rows; elsewhere it reads once, few, many or a size class.

d_gene	j_gene	v_gene	abundance	CDR3nt	CDR3aa
TRBD1	TRBJ2-7	TRBV9	once	TGTGCCAGCAGCGTAGGCGGGACAGGAGATTACGAGCAGTACTTC	CASSVGGTGDYEQYF
TRBD2	TRBJ2-5	TRBV7-8	-	TGTGCCAGCAAAGTAGGGCGGGGGGCCATCCGGGAGACCCAGTACTTC	CASKVGRGAIRETQYF
TRBD1	TRBJ1-1	TRBV7-6	few	TGTGCCAGCAGCCCCGACACTGGGACAGACACTGAAGCTTTCTTT	CASSPDTGTDTEAFF
TRBD1	TRBJ1-6	TRBV6-5	-	TGTGCCAGCAGCCGACAGGGAACACGTTCACCCCTCCACTTT	CASSRQGTRSPLHF
TRBD1	TRBJ2-2	TRBV4-1	-	TGCGCCAGCAGCCAGGGCCGGGACAGGGATGTCTCTGGGGAGCTGTTTTTT	CASSQGRDRDVSGELFF
TRBD2	TRBJ2-3	TRBV11-2	-	TGTGCCAGCAGACGTCTAGCGGGGGCACGGAATACGCAGTATTTT	CASRRLAGARNTQYF
-	TRBJ1-1	TRBV7-9	few	TGTGCCAGCAGCACTGATCATAGTGAAGCTTTCTTT	CASSTDHSEAFF
-	TRBJ2-7	TRBV7-7	-	TGTGCTAGCAGCTCAGGGGCCGGCTCCTACGAGCAGTACTTC	CASSSGAGSYEQYF
-	TRBJ2-3	TRBV21-1	-	TGTGCCAGCAGCAAAGAAGGTCAGGGTGGGACAGATACGCAGTATTTT	CASSKEGQGGTDTQYF
-	TRBJ2-3	TRBV9	-	TGTGCCAGCAGCGTAACCAGCGGAGGCACAGATACGCAGTATTTT	CASSVTSGGTDTQYF
-	TRBJ1-1	TRBV29-1	-	TGCAGCTTTTGGACACTGAACACTGAAGCTTTCTTT	CSFWTLNTEAFF
TRBD2	TRBJ2-4	TRBV4-1	few	TGCGCCAGCAGCCAAGAACGGGGGGGACCGGGCAAAAACATTCAGTACTTC	CASSQERGGPGKNIQYF
TRBD1	TRBJ1-6	TRBV27	-	TGTGCCAGCAGAGCCGGGACAGGGCATTGGGAATATAATTCACCCCTCCACTTT	CASRAGTGHWEYNSPLHF
-	TRBJ2-7	TRBV18	-	TGTGCCAGCTCACCCCCGGTTTATACAGAGATCTCCTACGAGCAGTACTTC	CASSPPVYTEISYEQYF
-	TRBJ1-2	TRBV19	-	TGTGCCAGTAGTGCCCACAGGGCGCAATATGGCTACACCTTC	CASSAHRAQYGYTF
TRBD1	TRBJ2-2	TRBV9	once	TGTGCCAGCAGCCCTTCCTCCGGGACAGGAGTTTGGGGGGAGCTGTTTTTT	CASSPSSGTGVWGELFF
TRBD1	TRBJ2-7	TRBV5-1	-	TGCGCCAGCAGCAGTACAGGGGCTGGCGAGCAGTACTTC	CASSSTGAGEQYF
TRBD2	TRBJ2-1	TRBV4-1	-	TGCGCCAGCAGCCAACCCTTACTAGCGGGGGGGAGGAGCTCCTACAATGAGCAGTTCTTC	CASSQPLLAGGRSSYNEQFF
TRBD2	TRBJ2-1	TRBV19	-	TGTGCCAGTTGGACTAGCGGGGGTAGGAGCAATGAGCAGTTCTTC	CASWTSGGRSNEQFF
-	TRBJ2-1	TRBV6-4	-	TGTGCCAGCAGTGACTCGATCAGCGGGCACAATGAGCAGTTCTTC	CASSDSISGHNEQFF
-	TRBJ1-2	TRBV6-5	-	TGTGCCAGCAGTTTCAGGGGCGACTATGGCTACACCTTC	CASSFRGDYGYTF
TRBD2	TRBJ2-1	TRBV27	once	TGTGCCAGCAGTGCGCGTCTAGCGGGCCGGGATGAGCAGTTCTTC	CASSARLAGRDEQFF
TRBD1	TRBJ1-1	TRBV10-3	-	TGTGCCACCGGGACAGGGAGGGAAGCTTTCTTT	CATGTGREAFF
-	TRBJ2-7	TRBV19	-	TGTGCCAGTAGTACCACCGCCCAGGGGACCTACGAGCAGTACTTC	CASSTTAQGTYEQYF
TRBD1	TRBJ2-2	TRBV5-4	-	TGTGCCAGCAGCCGATCGGGACAGGGGGGATTCTTCCCCGGGGAGCTGTTTTTT	CASSRSGQGGFFPGELFF
-	TRBJ2-7	TRBV7-2	-	TGTGCCAGCAGCTCTCGGAGGCAGTATCAGCAGTACTTC	CASSSRRQYQQYF
TRBD1	TRBJ2-7	TRBV27	-	TGTGCCAGCAGTCCGGGACAGAGCTACGAGCAGTACTTC	CASSPGQSYEQYF
-	TRBJ2-1	TRBV3-1/TRBV3-2	few	TGTGCCAGCAGCCAAGACAGGTACAATGAGCAGTTCTTC	CASSQDRYNEQFF
-	TRBJ2-7	TRBV29-1	-	TGCAGCGTTGCCAGGGGATTGTACGAGCAGTACTTC	CSVARGLYEQYF
-	TRBJ1-1	TRBV10-3	-	TGTGCCGCGAGGGAGGGGCGAGGCACTGAAGCTTTCTTT	CAAREGRGTEAFF
TRBD1	TRBJ2-1	TRBV30	-	TGTGCCTGGAGCCTCACCAGAACCTACAGGGGGCGTAGGAATGAGCAGTTCTTC	CAWSLTRTYRGRRNEQFF
-	TRBJ1-2	TRBV5-1	-	TGCGCCAGCAGCTTGGACAGTTATGGCTACACCTTC	CASSLDSYGYTF
TRBD1	TRBJ1-3	TRBV6-5	-	TGTGCCAGCAGCCCCGCCGGGACAGATGGAAACACCATATATTTT	CASSPAGTDGNTIYF
TRBD1	TRBJ1-1	TRBV7-6	-	TGTGCCAGCAGCTCTGTTCAGGGGGTCGATGTTGGTGAAGCTTTCTTT	CASSSVQGVDVGEAFF
-	TRBJ1-1	TRBV5-1	-	TGCGCCAGCAGCTTGGTGGTACGGAGTGAAGCTTTCTTT	CASSLVVRSEAFF
TRBD2	TRBJ2-3	TRBV19	-	TGTGCCAGTACGCCTAGCGGGGGGGTCGGAGATACGCAGTATTTT	CASTPSGGVGDTQYF